This T cell receptor (beta chain) was sequenced in a study of blood T cell repertoires in COVID-19 (dated by TCRdb to about 2020). Context from the whole study: Collaborator samples came from the United States, Italy and Spain and covered acute and convalescent phases of COVID-19. Where available, HLA class I and class II types were taken from metadata supplied by the sample provider and were not determined by assay-based typing. The samples were drawn from the first 160 participants of the ongoing ImmuneRACE study and from more than 1,000 subjects provided by 6 global collaborators. The repertoires were released in a freely available public database intended as a resource for research on the immune response to SARS-CoV-2. The sample metadata nearly always contained a de-identified subject ID, COVID-19 status, age in years and sex. Deeply sampled blood TCRbeta repertoires from subjects exposed to, actively infected with, or recovered from COVID-19 were included in the dataset. The material from the prospective study consisted of cDNA or gDNA derived from T cells, B-cell-depleted T cells, or PBMCs. The paper's findings and limits, for the study overall: How much clinical and demographic metadata was included differed by source and by participant, and the metadata was provided uncurated.

CDR1 and CDR2, looked up from the germline V gene, are SGDLS and YYNGEE. Compared with germline, V lacks 3 bases and J lacks 7 bases; bases without a gene match: 7. The cysteine opens and the phenylalanine closes a CDR3 of 15 amino acids. CDR3 DNA is the only sequence kept; it has 45 bases, read in frame from the first base. In regard to this clone: Its antigen is not yet known. Base qualities are not provided; no much larger clone lies one nucleotide away.

TCRbeta CDR3 regions were amplified from genomic DNA using the immunoSEQ Assay, a bias-controlled multiplex PCR. The original pipeline was this. The number of nucleated cells in each sample was estimated from the amplification of reference gene primers within the assay. To quantify the absolute abundance of each unique TCRbeta CDR3 rearrangement, sequence reads were collapsed and filtered. For each sample, productive Simpson clonality was calculated as the square root of Simpson's diversity index over productive rearrangements. Here the immuneACCESS table is served through TCRdb, limited to in-frame sequences with V and J called. Missing clones are a known gap in these copies; in checked studies unresolved V genes cover under half, and the rest lacks a known reason. The DNA was the basis for D and trimming; V, J and clone size are from that table. A total of roughly 200,000 clones appear in this sample, 75% to 90% of them only once. 6.5% to 10% of the sample belongs to the ten largest clones.

Each collaborating institution followed its own protocols to collect whole blood in K2EDTA tubes. Collaborator samples were shipped for TCRbeta analysis as frozen whole blood, isolated PBMCs, or DNA extracted from either sample type. The TCR comes from a woman aged 55-70 years with acute or convalescent COVID-19. Sequencing was done on a sample of peripheral blood. The V and J segments used are TRBV9 and TRBJ2-1; 10 bases in the middle match TRBD2. The CDR3 reads CASSGPSGRVNEQFF. The bases are TGTGCCAGCAGCGGACCAAGCGGGAGGGTAAATGAGCAGTTCTTC.